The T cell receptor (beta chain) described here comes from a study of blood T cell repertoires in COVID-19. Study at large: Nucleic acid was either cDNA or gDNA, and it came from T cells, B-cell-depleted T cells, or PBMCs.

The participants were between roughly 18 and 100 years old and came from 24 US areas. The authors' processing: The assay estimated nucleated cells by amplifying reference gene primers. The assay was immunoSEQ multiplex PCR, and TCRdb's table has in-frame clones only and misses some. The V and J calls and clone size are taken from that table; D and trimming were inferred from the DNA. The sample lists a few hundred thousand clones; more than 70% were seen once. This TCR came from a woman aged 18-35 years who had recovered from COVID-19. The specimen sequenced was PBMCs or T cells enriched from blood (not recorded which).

CDR3 residues: CASSYRVQETQYF. The CDR3 DNA is TGTGCCAGCAGTTACAGGGTCCAAGAGACCCAGTACTTC. This sequence joins TRBV7-2 and TRBJ2-5, with D perhaps matching TRBD1 (6 bases). This CDR3 is 13 amino acids long. The V end was cut by 6 bases, the J end by 1 base, with 9 bases between. CDR1 and CDR2 from the germline V gene are SGHTA and FQGNSA.